These T cell receptor beta chains were read from a single sample in a study of T-cell memory formation after mild COVID-19. One entry per CDR3 protein, called by TCRdb with MiXCR from the 5' RACE reads. Among hundreds of thousands of distinct CDR3 sequences, 17% were seen once, and the ten largest hold roughly 8.2%. Sequenced input: PBMCs or a T cell subset sorted from them (not recorded which). These receptors were collected from an adult woman who had mild COVID-19 (a few samples of this study predate the infection). Cell type and time point are not known. The CDR3 runs from the conserved cysteine through the conserved F or W. D genes are given only for firm matches. Clone size is shown for a subset of rows, as once, few, many or a class of expanded clone.

abundance	d_gene	v_gene	j_gene	CDR3aa	CDR3nt
.	TRBD1	TRBV5-1	TRBJ2-7	CASSYRPGTGAEQYF	TGCGCCAGCAGCTACCGTCCCGGGACAGGGGCCGAGCAGTACTTC
.	.	TRBV5-1	TRBJ2-7	CASSFATGSYEQYF	TGCGCCAGCAGCTTCGCGACGGGCTCCTACGAGCAGTACTTC
few	TRBD1	TRBV5-1	TRBJ2-3	CASSEGTGRSDTQYF	TGCGCCAGCAGCGAAGGGACAGGGAGATCAGATACGCAGTATTTT
few	.	TRBV7-6	TRBJ2-1	CASSLMSRDNEQFF	TGTGCCAGCAGCTTAATGAGTAGGGACAATGAGCAGTTCTTC
.	.	TRBV7-2	TRBJ1-6	CASSSQGVRSPLHF	TGTGCCAGCAGCTCACAAGGGGTACGGTCACCCCTCCACTTT
.	TRBD1	TRBV25-1	TRBJ2-5	CASSDYGTGSQETQYF	TGTGCCAGCAGTGACTATGGGACAGGTTCGCAAGAGACCCAGTACTTC
.	.	TRBV5-1	TRBJ2-1	CASSLDTGSSEQFF	TGCGCCAGCAGCTTGGACACAGGATCTAGTGAGCAGTTCTTC
.	.	TRBV3-1	TRBJ2-2	CASSQRARLTNTGELFF	TGTGCCAGCAGCCAACGTGCGCGGTTAACGAACACCGGGGAGCTGTTTTTT
many	.	TRBV2	TRBJ2-7	CASSEGGSYEQYF	TGTGCCAGCAGTGAGGGGGGCTCCTACGAGCAGTACTTC
once	TRBD2	TRBV29-1	TRBJ2-7	CSVELLAGTPYEQYF	TGCAGCGTTGAACTACTAGCGGGGACCCCCTACGAGCAGTACTTC
.	.	TRBV11-3	TRBJ2-1	CASSLSRRGGEQFF	TGTGCCAGCAGCTTATCCCGCAGAGGCGGGGAGCAGTTCTTC
.	TRBD2	TRBV5-1	TRBJ2-1	CASSIRLAAYNEQFF	TGCGCCAGCAGCATTCGACTAGCGGCCTACAATGAGCAGTTCTTC
few	TRBD1	TRBV5-1	TRBJ2-4	CASNLGQGIAKNIQYF	TGCGCCAGCAACTTGGGACAGGGGATAGCCAAAAACATTCAGTACTTC
few	.	TRBV9	TRBJ2-3	CASSVGYLDTQYF	TGTGCCAGCAGCGTCGGCTATCTGGATACGCAGTATTTT
few	.	TRBV21-1	TRBJ2-1	CASSKDLTSETITYNEQFF	TGTGCCAGCAGCAAAGATCTGACTAGCGAGACGATAACCTACAATGAGCAGTTCTTC
.	TRBD2	TRBV10-3	TRBJ2-3	CAISESTGSGVTDTQYF	TGTGCCATCAGTGAGTCGACTGGTAGCGGGGTCACAGATACGCAGTATTTT
many	.	TRBV7-2	TRBJ2-5	CASSLRRSLQETQYF	TGTGCCAGCAGCTTAAGGCGGTCCTTACAAGAGACCCAGTACTTC
few	TRBD1	TRBV7-8	TRBJ2-7	CASSRDRDRGSLAVF	TGTGCCAGCAGCCGTGACAGGGACAGGGGTTCTTTAGCGGTCTTC
few	.	TRBV29-1	TRBJ2-2	CSVLAGNTGELFF	TGCAGCGTTTTGGCAGGGAACACCGGGGAGCTGTTTTTT
few	.	TRBV27	TRBJ2-1	CASSLFLTYNEQFF	TGTGCCAGCAGTTTATTCCTGACCTACAATGAGCAGTTCTTC
.	TRBD2	TRBV2	TRBJ2-1	CASTLAGPVGEQFF	TGTGCCAGCACCCTAGCGGGGCCGGTGGGGGAGCAGTTCTTC
.	.	TRBV5-6	TRBJ1-2	CASSLVGDGSYGYTF	TGTGCCAGCAGCTTGGTGGGAGATGGGAGCTATGGCTACACCTTC
.	TRBD2	TRBV6-2/TRBV6-3	TRBJ2-7	CASSYPPGGVLYEQYF	TGTGCCAGCAGTTACCCGCCGGGGGGGGTACTCTACGAGCAGTACTTC
few	TRBD1	TRBV5-1	TRBJ1-1	CASSPVTGGSVEAFF	TGCGCCAGCAGCCCAGTGACAGGGGGCTCAGTTGAAGCTTTCTTT
.	.	TRBV7-3	TRBJ2-3	CASSFTAATDTQYF	TGTGCCAGCAGCTTTACAGCCGCCACAGATACGCAGTATTTT
.	.	TRBV7-6	TRBJ2-3	CASSLAPVLTDTQYF	TGTGCCAGCAGCTTAGCGCCGGTACTCACAGATACGCAGTATTTT
.	TRBD2	TRBV12-3/TRBV12-4	TRBJ2-5	CASSFMTSVDQETQYF	TGTGCCAGCAGTTTTATGACTAGCGTGGACCAAGAGACCCAGTACTTC
few	.	TRBV29-1	TRBJ2-3	CSVETTSTDTQYF	TGCAGCGTTGAAACAACAAGCACAGATACGCAGTATTTT